This T cell receptor (beta chain) comes out of a study of tissue T cells after allogeneic stem cell transplantation. Study-wide background: Patients with graft-versus-host disease had grafts: four unmodified, three CD34-selected and T-cell-depleted.

Whole-study results and caveats: Tissue-detected TCR repertoire was only partly captured by blood and spleen T cells.

The repertoire was sequenced with immunoSEQ multiplex PCR; TCRdb's copy has only in-frame clones and lacks some. There are hundreds of clones in the sample; 51% occur only once, and approximately 35% lies in the top ten. On this clone: Antigen specificity is unknown.

V was cut by 1 base and J by 3 bases, with 16 bases left in between. There are 17 residues in the CDR3. The V gene's germline CDR1 is SGHRS and CDR2 YFSETQ. This chain links TRBV5-1 with TRBJ1-4; D unclear. This material consisted of blood, taken at autopsy. This TCR derives from a male patient at least 60 years old with steroid-refractory graft-versus-host disease after an allogeneic stem cell transplant. The T cells may come from the graft donor. CDR3 sequence: CASSLLPVVAANEKLFF. CDR3 nucleotides: TGCGCCAGCAGCTTGCTCCCAGTAGTGGCTGCTAATGAAAAACTGTTTTTT.